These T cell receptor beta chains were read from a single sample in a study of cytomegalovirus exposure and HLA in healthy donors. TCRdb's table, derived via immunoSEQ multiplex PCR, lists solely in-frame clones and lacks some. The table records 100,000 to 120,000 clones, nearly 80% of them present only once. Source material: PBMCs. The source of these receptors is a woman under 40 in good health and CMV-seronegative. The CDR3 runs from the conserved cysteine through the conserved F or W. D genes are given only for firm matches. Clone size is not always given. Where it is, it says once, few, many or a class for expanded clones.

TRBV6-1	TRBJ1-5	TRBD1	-	TGTGCCAGCAGTGAGTACGGGACAGGGGTCGATCAGCCCCAGCATTTT	CASSEYGTGVDQPQHF
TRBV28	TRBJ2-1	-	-	TGTGCCAGCAGTTCCAGCGGGTTTAATAATGAGCAGTTCTTC	CASSSSGFNNEQFF
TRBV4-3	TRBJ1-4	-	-	TGCGCCAGCAGCCAAGCTCCGCCAACTGGTTCTAATGAAAAACTGTTTTTT	CASSQAPPTGSNEKLFF
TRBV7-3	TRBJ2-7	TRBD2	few	TGTGCCAGCAGCCCCGGGACTAGCGGTTTCGAGCAGTACTTC	CASSPGTSGFEQYF
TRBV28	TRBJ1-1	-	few	TGTGCCAGCAGCCTAAATCTTGGTGAAGCTTTCTTT	CASSLNLGEAFF
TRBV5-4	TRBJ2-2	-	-	TGTGCCAGCAGCTGGGCTCGGGGGGCGGACACCGGGGAGCTGTTTTTT	CASSWARGADTGELFF
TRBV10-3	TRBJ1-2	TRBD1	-	TGTGCCATCAGAGGCCCCGGGACAGGGGATAACTATGGCTACACCTTC	CAIRGPGTGDNYGYTF
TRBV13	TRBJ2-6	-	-	TGTGCCAGCAGCTCCGCTCAGCGTACTGGGGCCAACGTCCTGACTTTC	CASSSAQRTGANVLTF
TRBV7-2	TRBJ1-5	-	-	TGTGCCAGCAGCTCCCCTAGAAGCGGAGGAGAACAGCCCCAGCATTTT	CASSSPRSGGEQPQHF
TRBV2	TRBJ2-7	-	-	TGTGCCAGCAGTCTCCTTATGGGCTCGTGGGGCGACGAGCAGTACTTC	CASSLLMGSWGDEQYF
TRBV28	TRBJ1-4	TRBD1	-	TGTGCCAGCACTATGACAGGGCTCCTAACTAATGAAAAACTGTTTTTT	CASTMTGLLTNEKLFF
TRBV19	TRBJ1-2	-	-	TGTGCCAGTAGTTCGGCCCGGTTGAGGGGCTACACCTTC	CASSSARLRGYTF
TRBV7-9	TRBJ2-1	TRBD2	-	TGTGCCAGCAGCCGTGAACTAGAGCGGGAAGAGGAGTTCTTC	CASSRELEREEEFF
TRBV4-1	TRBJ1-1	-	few	TGCGCCAGCAGCCAAGAAGGCAGGGAAGCTTTCTTT	CASSQEGREAFF
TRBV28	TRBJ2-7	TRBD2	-	TGTGCCAGCACCCCTGGCGGACTAGCGGGGTACTACGAGCAGTACTTC	CASTPGGLAGYYEQYF
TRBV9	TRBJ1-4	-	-	TGTGCCAGCAGCGCACAGGGCAATGAAAAACTGTTTTTT	CASSAQGNEKLFF
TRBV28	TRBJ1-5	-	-	TGTGCCAGCTGCGCAGGCAGGAGGAGTGGACCCCAGCATTTT	CASCAGRRSGPQHF
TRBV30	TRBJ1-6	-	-	TGTGCCTGGGTAGGGCAAAGGGGTTCACCCCTCCACTTT	CAWVGQRGSPLHF
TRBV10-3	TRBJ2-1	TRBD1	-	TGTGCCATCAGTGAGCACAGGGGGAGCTCCTACAATGAGCAGTTCTTC	CAISEHRGSSYNEQFF
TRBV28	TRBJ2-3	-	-	TGTGCCAGCAGCCAGCCAGGGTACGCAGATACGCAGTATTTT	CASSQPGYADTQYF
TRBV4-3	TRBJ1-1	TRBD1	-	TGCGCCAGCAGCCTTCGGGGGACAGTGAACACTGAAGCTTTCTTT	CASSLRGTVNTEAFF
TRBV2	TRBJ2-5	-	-	TGTGCCAGCAGTTTTAGGGACAACAACCAAGAGACCCAGTACTTC	CASSFRDNNQETQYF
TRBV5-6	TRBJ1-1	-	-	TGTGCCAGCAGCTTGGGGCGGGGGCCTGAAGCTTTCTTT	CASSLGRGPEAFF
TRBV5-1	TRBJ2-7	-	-	TGCGCCAGCAGCTTCGCTCCGGACGAGCAGTACTTC	CASSFAPDEQYF
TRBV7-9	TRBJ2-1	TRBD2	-	TGTGCCAGCAGCTCCCGACTAGCGGACTCCTACAATGAGCAGTTCTTC	CASSSRLADSYNEQFF
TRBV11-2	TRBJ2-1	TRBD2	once	TGTGCCAGCAGCTCGGGACTAGCGGGGGCCTCCCCTACCTACAATGAGCAGTTCTTC	CASSSGLAGASPTYNEQFF
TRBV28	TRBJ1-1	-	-	TGTGCCAGCAGTCCAGGTGTCGGGATTGAAGCTTTCTTT	CASSPGVGIEAFF
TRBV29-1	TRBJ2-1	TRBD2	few	TGCAGCGCTAGAGGTCCAGGCGGCGGGAGGGGGGTTAATGAGCAGTTCTTC	CSARGPGGGRGVNEQFF
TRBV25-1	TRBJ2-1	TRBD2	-	TGTGCCAGCAGTGCAGCGGGGGCTTACAATGAGCAGTTCTTC	CASSAAGAYNEQFF
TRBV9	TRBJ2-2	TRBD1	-	TGTGCCAGCAGCGTGGACAGGCATCGTACCGGGGAGCTGTTTTTT	CASSVDRHRTGELFF
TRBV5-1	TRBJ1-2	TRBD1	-	TGCGCCAGCAGCTTGACAGGGGAATATGGCTACACCTTC	CASSLTGEYGYTF
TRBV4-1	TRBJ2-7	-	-	TGCGCCAGCAGCCAAGATGGGCCGACACTCTCCTACGAGCAGTACTTC	CASSQDGPTLSYEQYF
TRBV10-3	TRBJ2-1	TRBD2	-	TGTGCCATCAGTGAGCCGTACCGGACTAGCGGCAGGAGCTCCTACAATGAGCAGTTCTTC	CAISEPYRTSGRSSYNEQFF
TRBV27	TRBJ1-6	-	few	TGTGCCAGCAGTTTATGGGACATAAATTCACCCCTCCACTTT	CASSLWDINSPLHF
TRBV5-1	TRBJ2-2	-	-	TGCGCCAGCAGCTTGGGTCCAACCGGGGAGCTGTTTTTT	CASSLGPTGELFF
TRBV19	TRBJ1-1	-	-	TGTGCCAGTAGTGGGCTACGGAACACTGAAGCTTTCTTT	CASSGLRNTEAFF
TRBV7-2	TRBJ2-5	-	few	TGTGCCAGCAGCTTAGAGTTCAGGGCTGAGACCCAGTACTTC	CASSLEFRAETQYF
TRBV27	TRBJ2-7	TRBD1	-	TGTGCCAGCAGCTTAAGAACAGGGGGTTACGAGCAGTACTTC	CASSLRTGGYEQYF
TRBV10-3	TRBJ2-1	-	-	TGTGCCATCAGTGATTCTGAGAGCTCCTACAATGAGCAGTTCTTC	CAISDSESSYNEQFF
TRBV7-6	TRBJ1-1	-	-	TGTGCCAGCAGCTCGGACACGTCGAACACTGAAGCTTTCTTT	CASSSDTSNTEAFF
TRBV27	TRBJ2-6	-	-	TGTGCCAGCGGGTTCGGCGGGTCTGGGGCCAACGTCCTGACTTTC	CASGFGGSGANVLTF
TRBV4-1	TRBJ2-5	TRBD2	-	TGCGCCAGCAGCCGGCTAGGGACTAGGGGTGGGGAGACCCAGTACTTC	CASSRLGTRGGETQYF
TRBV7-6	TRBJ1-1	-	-	TGTGCCGTATCGTGGGGCATGAACACTGAAGCTTTCTTT	CAVSWGMNTEAFF
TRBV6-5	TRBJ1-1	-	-	TGTGCCAGCAGAAAAACCCAGGGGAACACTGAAGCTTTCTTT	CASRKTQGNTEAFF
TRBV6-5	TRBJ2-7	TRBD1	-	TGTGCCAGCAGTTGGGGGTCGACAGGGGACCCCTACGAGCAGTACTTC	CASSWGSTGDPYEQYF
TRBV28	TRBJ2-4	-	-	TGTGCCAGCACAGGGGCGGGCAAAAACATTCAGTACTTC	CASTGAGKNIQYF
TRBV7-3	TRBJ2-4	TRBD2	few	TGTGCCAGCAGCTTAACGGCGGGAGGGCTGAACATTCAGTACTTC	CASSLTAGGLNIQYF
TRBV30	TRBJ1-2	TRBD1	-	TGTGCCTTCCACAGGGGGCGCGACTATGGCTACACCTTC	CAFHRGRDYGYTF
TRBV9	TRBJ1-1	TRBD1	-	TGTGCCAGCAGCCTCGGACAGGAGAACACTGAAGCTTTCTTT	CASSLGQENTEAFF
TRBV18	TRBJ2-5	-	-	TGTGCCAGCTCACCTCAGAGAGGACAGTGGGAGACCCAGTACTTC	CASSPQRGQWETQYF
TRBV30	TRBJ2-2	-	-	TGTGCCTGGGGCCCCGTCCCGGGAACCGGGGAGCTGTTTTTT	CAWGPVPGTGELFF
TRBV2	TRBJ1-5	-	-	TGTGCCAGTAGCTTTGAGAACAATCAGCCCCAGCATTTT	CASSFENNQPQHF
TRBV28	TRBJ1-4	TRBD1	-	TGTGCCAGCAGTTCGGACAGGGAGACTAATGAAAAACTGTTTTTT	CASSSDRETNEKLFF
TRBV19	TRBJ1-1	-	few	TGTGCCAGTAGGGCGGGGAAAGAGTTCAAAACTTTCTTT	CASRAGKEFKTFF